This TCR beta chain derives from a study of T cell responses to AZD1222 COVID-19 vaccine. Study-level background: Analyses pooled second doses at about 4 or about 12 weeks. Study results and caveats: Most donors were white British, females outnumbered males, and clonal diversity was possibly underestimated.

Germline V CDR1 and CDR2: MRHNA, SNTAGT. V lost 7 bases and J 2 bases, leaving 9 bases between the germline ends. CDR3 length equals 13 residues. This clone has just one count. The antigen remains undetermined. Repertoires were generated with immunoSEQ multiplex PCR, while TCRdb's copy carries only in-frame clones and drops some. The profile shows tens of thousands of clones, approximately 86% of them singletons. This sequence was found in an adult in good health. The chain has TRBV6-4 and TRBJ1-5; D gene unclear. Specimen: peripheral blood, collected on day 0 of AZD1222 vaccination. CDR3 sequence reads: CASIGRRNQPQHF. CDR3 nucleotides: TGTGCCAGCATAGGGCGGCGCAATCAGCCCCAGCATTTT.